This T cell receptor beta chain was identified in a study of response to subunit inactivated influenza vaccine. Looked up from germline, CDR1 is GTSNPN and CDR2 is SVGIG (reference sequence). V shed 3 bases and J shed 2 bases, with 12 bases lying between them. CDR3 length: 14 residues. TCRdb reprocessed the RT-PCR reads with MiXCR, giving one entry per CDR3 protein. Among 750,000 to 850,000 distinct CDR3 sequences listed, less than 20% were seen once. Regarding the study as a whole: Authors suggested that a seasonal influenza vaccination recruits few new T cells each time.

Remarks on this clonotype: Its target is not known.

The sequence derives from a man in his fifties or sixties who received an inactivated influenza vaccine. The V gene is TRBV30, the J gene TRBJ2-3; no definite D call. Specimen: PBMCs from blood, collected about 5 days after vaccination. The CDR3 sequence: CAWSFFPHTDTQYF. CDR3 nucleotide sequence: TGTGCCTGGAGCTTTTTTCCCCACACAGATACGCAGTATTTT.